What follows is one T cell receptor (beta chain) and its context. Antigen: not known. CDR1 MNHEY and CDR2 SVGAGI come from the germline V gene. Deletions cut 0 bases from V and 4 bases from J, with 15 bases between. This CDR3 is built from 16 residues. This record comes from a study of T cell clones after liver transplantation. Study information: Samples came from ITN030ST, which attempted immunosuppression withdrawal within 2 years of liver transplantation. Findings and limits, study-wide: Post-transplant, graft-donor-reactive CD4 TCRbeta sequences in blood dropped significantly in most of the 8 subjects. Post-transplant time points were not standardized, so conclusions are preliminary. Compared with third party-reactive sequences, donor-reactive ones declined more, independent of withdrawal success.

The table came from immunoSEQ multiplex PCR; TCRdb's copy has only in-frame clones and leaves some out. The data show some 33,000 clones, around 94% seen once. The material sequenced was CD8+ T cells from blood, taken 12 months after liver transplant. The V call is TRBV6-5, the J call TRBJ2-5, with a weak D call TRBD2 (6 bases). The sequence was obtained from a human patient who received a liver transplant. Some T cells may originate from the graft donor. This CDR3 reads CASSYSSLAPRETQYF. CDR3 nucleotides: TGTGCCAGCAGTTACTCGAGTCTAGCGCCGAGAGAGACCCAGTACTTC.